This T cell receptor (beta chain) emerged from a study of blood T cell repertoires in COVID-19. Study-wide background: Sites in the United States, Italy and Spain provided acute and convalescent COVID-19 samples. PBMCs, B-cell-depleted T cells, or T cells were the source of the cDNA or gDNA that made up the material.

The germline CDR1 and CDR2 sequences are KGHSH and LQKENI. Trimming stripped 3 bases from V and 3 bases from J, with 12 bases between. CDR3 length: 15 amino acids. Libraries were prepared by immunoSEQ multiplex PCR; TCRdb keeps only in-frame clonotypes and omits some of them. Among 90,000 to 120,000 clones listed, approximately 88% were seen once. This chain links TRBV18 with TRBJ1-5; D is uncertain. The sample comprised peripheral blood. This sequence originates from a man aged 50-59 years with active or convalescent COVID-19. The CDR3 nucleotides read TGTGCCAGCTCACCTAGGCAGGAATTCAATCAGCCCCAGCATTTT. Translated: CASSPRQEFNQPQHF.